This T cell receptor (beta chain) originates from a study of T cell repertoires in cytomegalovirus infection. Turning to the study itself: Evidence of both CMV infection and a matching HLA type came from public TCR beta signatures. The study's findings and limits: Carriers of CMV and the relevant HLA type were discriminated by public TCR beta frequency. The response measured ex vivo was dominated by TCR beta clonotypes (HLA-C-restricted and CMV-specific).

Germline V lookup: CDR1 SQVTM, CDR2 ANQGSEA. The CDR3 covers 14 residues. With V trimmed by 4 bases and J by 0 bases, 4 bases remained unmatched. Using its own MiXCR run on the reads, TCRdb lists one record per CDR3 protein. The sample has 230,000 or so distinct CDR3 sequences; 15% to 20% are singletons. To note about this clonotype: Antigen specificity is unknown.

V usage is TRBV29-1 and J usage is TRBJ1-2; TRBD1 agrees at 8 bases. The TCR originated in a human donor in good health (CMV status not recorded). Some clones in this sample may be carry-over from other donors' samples. Sequencing was performed on CD8+ T cells from PBMCs. The CDR3 DNA reads as TGCAGCGTTGCCGGACAGGGAACTAACTATGGCTACACCTTC. Amino acid sequence: CSVAGQGTNYGYTF.